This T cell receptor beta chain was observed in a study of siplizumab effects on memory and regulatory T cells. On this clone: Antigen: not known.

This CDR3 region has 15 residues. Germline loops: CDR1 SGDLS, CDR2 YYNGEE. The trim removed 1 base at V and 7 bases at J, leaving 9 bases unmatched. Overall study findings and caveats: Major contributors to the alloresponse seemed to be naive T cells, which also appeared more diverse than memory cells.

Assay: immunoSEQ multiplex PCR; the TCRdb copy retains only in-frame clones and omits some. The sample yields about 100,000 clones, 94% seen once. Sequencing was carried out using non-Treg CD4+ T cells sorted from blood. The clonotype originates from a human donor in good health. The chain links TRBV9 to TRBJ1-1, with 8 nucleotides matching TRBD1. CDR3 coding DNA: TGTGCCAGCAGCGTATTAGCGACAGGGGCCCTTGAAGCTTTCTTT. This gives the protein CASSVLATGALEAFF.